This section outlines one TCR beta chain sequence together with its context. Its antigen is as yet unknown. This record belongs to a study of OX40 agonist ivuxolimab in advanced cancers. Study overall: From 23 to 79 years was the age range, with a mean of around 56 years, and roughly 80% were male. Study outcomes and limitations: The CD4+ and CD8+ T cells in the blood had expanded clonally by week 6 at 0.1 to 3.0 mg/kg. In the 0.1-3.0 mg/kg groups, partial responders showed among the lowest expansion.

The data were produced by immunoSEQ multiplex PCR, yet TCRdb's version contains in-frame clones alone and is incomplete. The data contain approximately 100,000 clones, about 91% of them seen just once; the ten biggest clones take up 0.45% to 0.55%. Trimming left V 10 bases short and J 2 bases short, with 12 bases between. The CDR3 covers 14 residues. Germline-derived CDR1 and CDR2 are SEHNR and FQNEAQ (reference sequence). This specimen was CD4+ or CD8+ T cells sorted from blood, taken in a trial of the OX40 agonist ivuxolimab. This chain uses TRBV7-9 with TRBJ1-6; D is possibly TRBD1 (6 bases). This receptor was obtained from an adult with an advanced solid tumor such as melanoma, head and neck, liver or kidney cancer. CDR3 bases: TGTGCCACCCAAGGGGGGACCTATAATTCACCCCTCCACTTT. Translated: CATQGGTYNSPLHF. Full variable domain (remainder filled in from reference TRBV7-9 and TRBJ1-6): DTGVSQNPRHKITKRGQNVTFRCDPISEHNRLYWYRQTLGQGPEFLTYFQNEAQLEKSRLLSDRFSAERPKGSFSTLEIQRTEQGDSAMYLCATQGGTYNSPLHFGNGTRLTVT.